The clone carrying this TCR beta chain was seen repeatedly, ten times or more. Its target is unknown. V shed 1 base and J 5 bases; nucleotides not matched to a gene: 5. There are 15 residues in the CDR3. Unique molecular identifiers featured in how the TCRbeta library was prepared. One entry per CDR3 protein, called by TCRdb with MiXCR from the PCR reads. The top ten hold roughly 30% of the sample, which has about a million distinct CDR3 sequences, roughly 29% seen once. The sample originates from a study of T-cell reconstitution after alpha-beta-depleted transplantation in children. Notes on the study in general: Counts and diversity of T cells one year after transplant came mostly from newly produced T cells.

The sample in question was PBMCs, mostly from graft donor cells, obtained 360 days after TCRalphabeta/CD19-depleted stem cell transplant. This sequence joins TRBV12-3 or TRBV12-4 and TRBJ2-5; 9 positions match TRBD1. This receptor was identified in a boy less than two years old who had a stem cell transplant for SCID, so the T cells may come from the graft donor. This CDR3 reads CASSLVGTGKETQYF. The CDR3 DNA reads as TGTGCCAGCAGTTTAGTCGGGACAGGGAAGGAGACCCAGTACTTC.